This TCR beta chain was found in a study of T cell responses to AZD1222 COVID-19 vaccine. Study-wide findings and caveats: Recipients of two AZD1222 doses showed rising Spike-specific TCR breadth and depth. Per reports, nearly half of all spike-specific TCRs target regions that are unmutated in variants. No day 14 peak samples; only post-peak repertoires were characterized.

V dropped 2 bases and J dropped 6; count of bases not matched to a gene: 8. The germline gives CDR1 SGHRS, CDR2 YFSETQ. CDR3 length: 14 residues. This clone was seen just once. As yet, its antigen is unknown. TCRdb's table, derived via immunoSEQ multiplex PCR, lists solely in-frame clones and lacks some. The repertoire includes about 110,000 clones, over 80% of them detected once, and 6.5% to 9.5% sits in the top ten. V is TRBV5-1 and J is TRBJ2-7; the match to TRBD2 covers 7 bases. This receptor was identified in an adult in good health. The sequencing used peripheral blood, collected on day 0 of AZD1222 vaccination. The CDR3 sequence: CASSFSGGGGEQYF. CDR3 DNA: TGCGCCAGCAGCTTTTCAGGAGGCGGGGGCGAGCAGTACTTC.